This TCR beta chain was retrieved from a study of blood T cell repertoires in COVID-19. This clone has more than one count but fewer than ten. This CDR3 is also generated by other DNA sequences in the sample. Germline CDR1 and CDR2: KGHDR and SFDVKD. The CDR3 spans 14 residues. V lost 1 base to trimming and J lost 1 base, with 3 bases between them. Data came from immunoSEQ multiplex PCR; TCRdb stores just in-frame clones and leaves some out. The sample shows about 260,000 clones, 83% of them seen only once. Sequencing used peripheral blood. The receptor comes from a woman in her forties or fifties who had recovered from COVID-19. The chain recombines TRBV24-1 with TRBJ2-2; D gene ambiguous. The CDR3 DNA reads TGTGCCACCAGTGATTTTCTGAACACCGGGGAGCTGTTTTTT. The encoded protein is CATSDFLNTGELFF.